A single sample gave rise to the 2 T cell receptor beta chains below, sequenced in a study of shared clonotypes between healthy human individuals. Using immunoSEQ multiplex PCR, the repertoire was profiled, and TCRdb retains in-frame clones only, with some absent. Of some 2,500,000 clones listed, 93% are singletons. Sequenced: naive CD4+ T cells from PBMCs. As for subset: CD45RA+ positively selected. Every receptor here comes from a man aged 18 to 30 in good health. Some clones in this sample may be carry-over from other donors' samples.

This sequence joins TRBV5-1 and TRBJ1-4; a possible D gene is TRBD1 (5 bases). The CDR3 length is 14 residues. CDR1 and CDR2 from the germline V gene are SGHRS and YFSETQ. With 7 bases removed from V and 7 bases from J, the gap between germline ends came to 17 bases. The CDR3 sequence is CASRAGGAGEKLFF. CDR3 DNA: TGCGCCAGCCGGGCCGGCGGGGCCGGTGAAAAACTGTTTTTT.

The rearrangement uses TRBV28 and TRBJ2-5; D unclear. The DNA end is a closer match to TRBJ2-7, so the J assignment may be wrong. This CDR3 is 16 amino acids long. Germline V CDR1 and CDR2: MDHEN, SYDVKM. The CDR3 nucleotides read TGTGCCAGCAGTCCGCCTCAATTGACCTGGCGCTACGAGCAGTACTTC. Protein sequence: CASSPPQLTWRYEQYF.